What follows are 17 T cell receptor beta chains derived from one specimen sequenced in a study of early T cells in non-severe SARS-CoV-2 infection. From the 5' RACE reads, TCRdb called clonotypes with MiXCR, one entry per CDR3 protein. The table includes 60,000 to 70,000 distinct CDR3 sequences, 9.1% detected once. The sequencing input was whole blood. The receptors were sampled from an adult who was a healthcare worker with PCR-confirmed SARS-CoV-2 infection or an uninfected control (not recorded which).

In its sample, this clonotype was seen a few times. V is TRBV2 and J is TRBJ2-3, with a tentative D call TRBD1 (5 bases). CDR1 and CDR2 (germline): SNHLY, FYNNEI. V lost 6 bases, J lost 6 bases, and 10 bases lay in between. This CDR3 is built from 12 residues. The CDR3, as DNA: TGTGCCAGCAGAGCAGACAGTGATACGCAGTATTTT. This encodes CASRADSDTQYF.

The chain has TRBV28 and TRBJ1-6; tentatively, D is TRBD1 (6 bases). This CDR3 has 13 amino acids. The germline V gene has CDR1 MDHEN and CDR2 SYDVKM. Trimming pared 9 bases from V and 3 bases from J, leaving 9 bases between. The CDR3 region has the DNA TGTGCCAGTGGGGGCATCTATAATTCACCCCTCCACTTT. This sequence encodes CASGGIYNSPLHF.

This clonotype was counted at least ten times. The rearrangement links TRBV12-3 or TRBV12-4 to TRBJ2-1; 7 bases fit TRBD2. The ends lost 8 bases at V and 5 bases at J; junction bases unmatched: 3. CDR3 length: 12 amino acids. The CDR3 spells CASRREHNEQFF. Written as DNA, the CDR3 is TGTGCCAGCCGGCGGGAGCACAATGAGCAGTTCTTC.

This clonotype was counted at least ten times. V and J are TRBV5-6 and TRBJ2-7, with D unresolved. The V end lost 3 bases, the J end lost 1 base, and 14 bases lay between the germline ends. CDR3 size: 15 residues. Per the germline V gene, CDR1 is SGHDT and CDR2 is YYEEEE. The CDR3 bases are TGTGCCAGCAGCTCCAGAAGTCTTTATTCCTACGAGCAGTACTTC. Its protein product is CASSSRSLYSYEQYF. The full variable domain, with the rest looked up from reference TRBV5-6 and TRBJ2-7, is DAGVTQSPTHLIKTRGQQVTLRCSPKSGHDTVSWYQQALGQGPQFIFQYYEEEERQRGNFPDRFSGHQFPNYSSELNVNALLLGDSALYLCASSSRSLYSYEQYFGPGTRLTVT.

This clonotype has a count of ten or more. CDR3 nucleotide sequence: TGTGCCAGCAGCGAGAGCGCCACCTCCCCCACAGATACGCAGTATTTT. Protein: CASSESATSPTDTQYF. The chain joins TRBV7-8 to TRBJ2-3; D is unclear. The CDR3 spans 16 residues. Trimming left V 5 bases short and J 2 bases short, with 17 bases between. Germline CDR1 is SGHVS and CDR2 is FQNEAQ.

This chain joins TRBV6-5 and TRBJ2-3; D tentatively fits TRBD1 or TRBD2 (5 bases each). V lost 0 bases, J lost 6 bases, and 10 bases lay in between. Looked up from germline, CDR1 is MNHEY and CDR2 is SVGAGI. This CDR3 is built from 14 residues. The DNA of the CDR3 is TGTGCCAGCAGTTACTCTGGACGGGGCGATACGCAGTATTTT. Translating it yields CASSYSGRGDTQYF.

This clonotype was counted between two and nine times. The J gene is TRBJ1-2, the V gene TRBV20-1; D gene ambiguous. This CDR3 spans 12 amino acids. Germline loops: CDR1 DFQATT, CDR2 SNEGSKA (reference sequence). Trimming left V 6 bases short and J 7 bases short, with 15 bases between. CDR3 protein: CSATIGFSGYTF. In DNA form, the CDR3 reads TGCAGTGCCACTATAGGGTTTTCTGGCTACACCTTC.

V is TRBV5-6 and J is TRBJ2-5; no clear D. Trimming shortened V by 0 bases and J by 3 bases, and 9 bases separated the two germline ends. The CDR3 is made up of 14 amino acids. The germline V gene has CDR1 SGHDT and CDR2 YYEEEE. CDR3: CASSLEGSKETQYF. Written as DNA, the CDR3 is TGTGCCAGCAGCTTGGAGGGCAGTAAAGAGACCCAGTACTTC.

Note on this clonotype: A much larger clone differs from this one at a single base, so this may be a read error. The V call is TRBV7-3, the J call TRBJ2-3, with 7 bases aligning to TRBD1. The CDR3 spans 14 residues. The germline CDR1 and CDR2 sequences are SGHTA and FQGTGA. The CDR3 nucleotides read TGTGCCAACAGCCGGGGACAGATCACAGATACGCAGTATTTT. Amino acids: CANSRGQITDTQYF.

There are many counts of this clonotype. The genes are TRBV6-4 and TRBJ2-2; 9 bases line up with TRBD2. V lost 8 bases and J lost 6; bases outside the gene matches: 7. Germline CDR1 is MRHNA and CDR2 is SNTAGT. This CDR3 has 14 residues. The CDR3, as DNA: TGTGCCAGCGGAGCGGGAGGTCTGTCCGGGGAGCTGTTTTTT. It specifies CASGAGGLSGELFF.

CDR3 sequence: CASSSQGTGGTDTQYF. For the CDR3, the DNA is TGTGCCAGCAGCTCCCAGGGGACAGGGGGCACAGATACGCAGTATTTT. The chain combines TRBV7-9 with TRBJ2-3; 10 bases are shared with TRBD1. Germline CDR1 is SEHNR and CDR2 is FQNEAQ (reference sequence). After removal of 4 bases from V and 1 base from J, the junction contained 5 bases not matched to a gene. CDR3 length: 16 amino acids. Using reference TRBV7-9 and TRBJ2-3 for the parts outside the CDR3, the full variable domain is DTGVSQNPRHKITKRGQNVTFRCDPISEHNRLYWYRQTLGQGPEFLTYFQNEAQLEKSRLLSDRFSAERPKGSFSTLEIQRTEQGDSAMYLCASSSQGTGGTDTQYFGPGTRLTVL.

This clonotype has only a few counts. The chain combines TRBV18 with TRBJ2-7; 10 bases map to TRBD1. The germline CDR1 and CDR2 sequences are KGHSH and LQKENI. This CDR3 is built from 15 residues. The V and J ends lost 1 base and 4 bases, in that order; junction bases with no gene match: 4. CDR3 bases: TGTGCCAGCTCACCACTGGGACAGGGGCTTTACGAGCAGTACTTC. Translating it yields CASSPLGQGLYEQYF.

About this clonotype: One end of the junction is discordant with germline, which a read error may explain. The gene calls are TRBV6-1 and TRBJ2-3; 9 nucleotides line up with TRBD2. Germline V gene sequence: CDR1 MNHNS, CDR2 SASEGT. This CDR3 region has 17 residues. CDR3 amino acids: CASSEAGKREDTYTQYF. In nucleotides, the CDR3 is TGTGCCAGCAGTGAAGCGGGAAAGCGGGAGGACACATATACGCAGTATTTT.

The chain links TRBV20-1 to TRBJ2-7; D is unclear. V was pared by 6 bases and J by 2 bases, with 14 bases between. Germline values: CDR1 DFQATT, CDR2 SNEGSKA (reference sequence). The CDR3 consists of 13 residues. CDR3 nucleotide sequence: TGCAGTGCGGATGACCCCGACCCCTACGAGCAGTACTTC. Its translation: CSADDPDPYEQYF.

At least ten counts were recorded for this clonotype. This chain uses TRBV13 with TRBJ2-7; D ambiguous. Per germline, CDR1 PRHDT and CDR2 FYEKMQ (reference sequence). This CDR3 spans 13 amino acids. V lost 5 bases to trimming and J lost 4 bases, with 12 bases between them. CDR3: CASSPPWDYEQYF. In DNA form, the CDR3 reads TGTGCCAGCAGCCCCCCCTGGGATTACGAGCAGTACTTC.

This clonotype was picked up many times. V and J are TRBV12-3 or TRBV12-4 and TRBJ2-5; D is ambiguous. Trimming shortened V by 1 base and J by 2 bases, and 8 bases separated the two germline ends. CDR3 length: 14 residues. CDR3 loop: CASSLGDWQETQYF. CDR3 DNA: TGTGCCAGCAGTTTAGGGGATTGGCAAGAGACCCAGTACTTC.

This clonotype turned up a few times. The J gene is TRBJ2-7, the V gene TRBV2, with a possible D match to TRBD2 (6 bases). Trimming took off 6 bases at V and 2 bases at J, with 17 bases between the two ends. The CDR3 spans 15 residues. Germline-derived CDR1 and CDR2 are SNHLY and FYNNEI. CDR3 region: CASRSGGGTPYEQYF. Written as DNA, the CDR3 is TGTGCCAGCAGGTCGGGCGGAGGGACCCCCTACGAGCAGTACTTC.